This entry is about one TCR beta chain. As yet, its antigen is unknown. V lost 7 bases and J 6 bases, leaving 15 bases between the germline ends. This CDR3 has 12 amino acids. Germline CDR1 reads SQVTM; CDR2 reads ANQGSEA. immunoSEQ v3.0 was run at survey level. The data were produced by immunoSEQ multiplex PCR, yet TCRdb's version contains in-frame clones alone and is incomplete. The data show 20,000 to 25,000 clones, with more than 70% seen just once and 10% to 15% held by the top ten. These data belong to a study of long-term antiretroviral therapy in people with HIV. Turning to the study itself: A decade or so separates the oldest specimens from the later 2015 immediate-ART recommendation. Whole-study findings and limits: Pre-ART expanded TRB clones stayed dominant throughout, though often decreasing after ART. Among HIV repertoires, CDR3 length ranges were narrower than those of controls.

V and J are TRBV29-1 and TRBJ1-2; a weak D match, TRBD1 (6 bases). This clonotype originated in a woman in her thirties or forties with HIV. Sample: unsorted PBMCs, taken approximately 1.8 years before starting antiretroviral therapy. CDR3 DNA sequence: TGCAGCGGAGGCCAAGGGGGAGATGGCTACACCTTC. Translating gives CSGGQGGDGYTF.